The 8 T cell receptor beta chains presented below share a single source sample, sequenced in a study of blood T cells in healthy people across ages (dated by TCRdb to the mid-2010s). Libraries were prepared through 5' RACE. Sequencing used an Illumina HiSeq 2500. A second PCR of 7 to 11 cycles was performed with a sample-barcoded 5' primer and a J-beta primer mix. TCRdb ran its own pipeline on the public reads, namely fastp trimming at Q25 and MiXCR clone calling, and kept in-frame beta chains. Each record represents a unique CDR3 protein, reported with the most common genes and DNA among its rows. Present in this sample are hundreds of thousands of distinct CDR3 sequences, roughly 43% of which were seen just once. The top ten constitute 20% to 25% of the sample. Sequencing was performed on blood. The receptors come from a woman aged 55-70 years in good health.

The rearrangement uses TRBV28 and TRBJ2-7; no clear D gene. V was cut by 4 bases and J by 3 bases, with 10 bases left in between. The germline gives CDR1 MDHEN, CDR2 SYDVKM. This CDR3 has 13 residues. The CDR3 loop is CASSSGVLYEQYF. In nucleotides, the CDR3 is TGTGCCAGCAGTTCCGGTGTTCTCTACGAGCAGTACTTC.

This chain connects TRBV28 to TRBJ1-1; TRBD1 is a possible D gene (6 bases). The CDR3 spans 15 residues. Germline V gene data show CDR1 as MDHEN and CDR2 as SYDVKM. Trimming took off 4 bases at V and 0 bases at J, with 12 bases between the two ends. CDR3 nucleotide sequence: TGTGCCAGCAGTTCTGCCGGGACACTGAACACTGAAGCTTTCTTT. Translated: CASSSAGTLNTEAFF.

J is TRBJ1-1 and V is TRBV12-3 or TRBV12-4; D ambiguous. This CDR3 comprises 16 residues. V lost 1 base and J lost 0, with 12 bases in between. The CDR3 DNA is TGTGCCAGCAGTTTAGTAAGAAAGGGTTTGAACACTGAAGCTTTCTTT. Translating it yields CASSLVRKGLNTEAFF.

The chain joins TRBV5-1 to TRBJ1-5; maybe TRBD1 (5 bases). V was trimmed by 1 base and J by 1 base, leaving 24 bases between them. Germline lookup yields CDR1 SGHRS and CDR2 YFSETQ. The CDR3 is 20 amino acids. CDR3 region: CASSLSPLALTANSNQPQHF. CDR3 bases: TGCGCCAGCAGCTTGTCCCCTCTCGCGTTGACAGCTAACAGCAATCAGCCCCAGCATTTT.

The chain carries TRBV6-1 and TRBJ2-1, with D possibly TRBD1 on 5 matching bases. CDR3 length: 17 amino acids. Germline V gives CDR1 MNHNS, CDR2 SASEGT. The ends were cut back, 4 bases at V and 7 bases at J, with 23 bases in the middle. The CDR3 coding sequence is TGTGCCAGCAGTGGGCTTTACAGGCAAAGGGCCTTTAATGAGCAGTTCTTC. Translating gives CASSGLYRQRAFNEQFF.

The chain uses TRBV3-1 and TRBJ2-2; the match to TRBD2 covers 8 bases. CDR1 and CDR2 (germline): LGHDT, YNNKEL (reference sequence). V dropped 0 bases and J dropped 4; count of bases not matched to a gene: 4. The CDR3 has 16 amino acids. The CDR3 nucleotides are TGTGCCAGCAGCCAAGAAGCGGGGGCCCCCACCGGGGAGCTGTTTTTT. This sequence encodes CASSQEAGAPTGELFF.

CDR3 in amino acids: CSATRHSNYGYTF. In DNA form, the CDR3 reads TGCAGTGCAACGAGGCATTCTAACTATGGCTACACCTTC. This chain joins TRBV20-1 and TRBJ1-2; no firm D call. This CDR3 region has 13 residues. The V gene's germline CDR1 is DFQATT and CDR2 SNEGSKA (reference sequence). Deletions cut 6 bases from V and 0 bases from J, with 11 bases between.

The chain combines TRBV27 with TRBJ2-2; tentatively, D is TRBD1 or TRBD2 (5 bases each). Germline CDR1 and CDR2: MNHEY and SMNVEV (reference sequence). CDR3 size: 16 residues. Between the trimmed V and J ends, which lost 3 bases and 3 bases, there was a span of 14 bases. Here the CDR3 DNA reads TGTGCCAGCAGTTTCCGGACTCAGGGCTACACCGGGGAGCTGTTTTTT. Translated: CASSFRTQGYTGELFF.